This T cell receptor beta chain was sequenced for a study of graft-versus-host responses after intestinal transplantation. Study details: Multivisceral, liver-intestinal, or isolated intestinal grafts were transplanted into recipients.

The assay was immunoSEQ multiplex PCR, and TCRdb's table has in-frame clones only and misses some. This sample has approximately 100,000 clones; about 83% occur once, and the top ten carry approximately 1.4%. Germline V lookup: CDR1 LNHNV, CDR2 YYDKDF (reference sequence). CDR3 size: 14 residues. The ends lost 3 bases at V and 3 bases at J; junction bases unmatched: 3. Of note for this clone: No antigen is known for it.

Overall study results and limits: The marrow of recipients harbored GvH clones, and ileum or blood showed some of them first. Graft-donor T cell macrochimerism in patients accompanied high graft-versus-host to host-versus-graft clonal ratios in allografts.

The V and J genes are TRBV15 and TRBJ2-5; TRBD1 agrees at 8 bases. This receptor was identified in a human patient who received an intestinal transplant, so some T cells may come from the graft donor. This specimen was PBMCs, taken 255 days after intestinal transplant. The CDR3 region has the DNA TGTGCCACCAGCAGGAACAGGGGGAAAGAGACCCAGTACTTC. Translated, it gives CATSRNRGKETQYF.